This T cell receptor beta chain originates from a study of cytomegalovirus exposure and HLA in healthy donors. Study findings and constraints: The study designated over 150 TCR beta chains cytomegalovirus-associated. The number of N-insertions in an Asian-associated ancestry cluster was reportedly below the roughly 670-donor mean in a later analysis. A previous analysis found most TCR beta V segments productive roughly 87% or roughly 30% of the time.

Germline CDR1 is SNHLY and CDR2 is FYNNEI. V was cut by 5 bases and J by 7 bases, with 21 bases left in between. The CDR3 runs 16 residues. It was with 60 Vbeta and 13 Jbeta primers that the PCR ran. Method: immunoSEQ multiplex PCR; TCRdb's copy keeps in-frame clones and lacks some. Altogether approximately 160,000 clones are present, about 75% being singletons, with the ten largest covering 2.5% to 3%. This clone was observed a single time. No antigen is known for it. Material for sequencing was PBMCs. The V call is TRBV2, the J call TRBJ2-1, with TRBD2 as a possible D gene (6 bases). This TCR came from a woman aged 50 to 60 in good health and CMV-seropositive. CDR3 sequence (DNA): TGTGCCAGCAGTCCCCGGAAGGAGGGACCGCGAAATGAGCAGTTCTTC. Residues: CASSPRKEGPRNEQFF.